Listed here is a single TCR beta chain. These data originate in a study of blood T cell repertoires in COVID-19. Germline CDR1 is SGHAT and CDR2 is FQNNGV. This CDR3 spans 15 amino acids. V lost 1 base, J lost 2 bases, and 11 bases lay in between. The repertoire was sequenced with immunoSEQ multiplex PCR; TCRdb's copy has only in-frame clones and lacks some. This table holds 100,000 to 110,000 clones, 85% found once. Sequencing was performed on peripheral blood. The chain links TRBV11-2 to TRBJ1-1; D may be TRBD1 (5 bases). The sequence derives from a human donor in a cohort sampled during active COVID-19. CDR3 in amino acids: CASSLVSGVNTEAFF. The CDR3 nucleotides are TGTGCCAGCAGCTTAGTGTCGGGGGTCAACACTGAAGCTTTCTTT.